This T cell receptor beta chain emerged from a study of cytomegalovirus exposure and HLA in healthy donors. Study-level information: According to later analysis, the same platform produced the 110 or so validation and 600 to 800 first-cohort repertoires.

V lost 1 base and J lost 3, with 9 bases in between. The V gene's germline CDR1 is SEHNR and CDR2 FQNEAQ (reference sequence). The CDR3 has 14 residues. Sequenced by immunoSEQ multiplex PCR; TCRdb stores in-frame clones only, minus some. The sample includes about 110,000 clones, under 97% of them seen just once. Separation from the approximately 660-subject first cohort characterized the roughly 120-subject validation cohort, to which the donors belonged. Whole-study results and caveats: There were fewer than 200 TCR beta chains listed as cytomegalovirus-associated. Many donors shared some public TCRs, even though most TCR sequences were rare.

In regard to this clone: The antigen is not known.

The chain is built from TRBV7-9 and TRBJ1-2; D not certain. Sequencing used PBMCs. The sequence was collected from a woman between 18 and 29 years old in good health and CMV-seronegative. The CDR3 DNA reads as TGTGCCAGCAGCTTAGGCCTCGAGGACTATGGCTACACCTTC. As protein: CASSLGLEDYGYTF.